The rows below give T cell receptor beta chains drawn from one sample of a study of T cells in Graves' hyperthyroidism and ophthalmopathy. From the multiplex PCR reads, TCRdb called clonotypes with MiXCR, one entry per CDR3 protein. The sample gives hundreds of thousands of distinct CDR3 sequences, approximately 42% of which show up once; under 8.5% is in the top ten. The material sequenced was peripheral blood or thyroid tissue (not recorded which). The receptors shown here come from an adult man with Graves' disease, either hyperthyroidism or ophthalmopathy (not recorded which). Each CDR3 is given with its conserved first and last residue. The D gene is left open where the match is weak. The size field is filled for only some rows; it gives once, few, many or a size class.

clone_size d_call j_call v_call cdr3_aa cdr3_nt
many . TRBJ1-1 TRBV7-9 CASSATGTLGNTEAFF TGTGCCAGCAGCGCCACCGGGACCCTGGGAAACACTGAAGCTTTCTTT
few . TRBJ1-3 TRBV19 CASSIPNSGNTIYF TGTGCCAGTAGTATTCCAAACTCTGGAAACACCATATATTTT
few . TRBJ2-7 TRBV11-2 CASSQVPPEAYEQYF TGTGCCAGCAGCCAAGTACCCCCGGAAGCCTACGAGCAGTACTTC
many . TRBJ1-1 TRBV15 CATSREVNMNTEAFF TGTGCCACCAGCAGAGAAGTAAACATGAACACTGAAGCTTTCTTT
many . TRBJ1-5 TRBV10-3 CAISESAGFQPQHF TGTGCCATCAGTGAGTCGGCAGGGTTTCAGCCCCAGCATTTT
. . TRBJ1-2 TRBV24-1 CATSSPGPNYGYTF TGTGCCACCAGTAGTCCCGGGCCTAACTATGGCTACACCTTC
many . TRBJ1-2 TRBV24-1 CATSDPRTEANYGYTF TGTGCCACCAGTGACCCGCGGACAGAAGCTAACTATGGCTACACCTTC
many . TRBJ1-5 TRBV29-1 CSVQQNSNQPQHF TGCAGCGTCCAGCAAAATAGCAATCAGCCCCAGCATTTT
. . TRBJ2-7 TRBV29-1 CSVASSVGLSSYEQYF TGCAGCGTCGCGAGTAGCGTTGGGCTCAGCTCCTACGAGCAGTACTTC
. . TRBJ2-7 TRBV15 CAPLRAEQYF TGTGCTCCCCTCCGGGCTGAGCAGTACTTC
. . TRBJ1-6 TRBV20-1 CSAGGGGLRSYNSPLHF TGCAGTGCTGGAGGGGGGGGACTCAGGTCCTATAATTCACCCCTCCACTTT
. . TRBJ1-6 TRBV24-1 CATSDYGHLHF TGTGCCACCAGTGACTACGGACACCTCCACTTT
. TRBD1 TRBJ1-1 TRBV2 CASTEGGNTEAFF TGTGCCAGCACAGAAGGGGGCAACACTGAAGCTTTCTTT
. . TRBJ2-5 TRBV7-7 CASSYTGASETQYF TGTGCTAGCAGCTACACGGGGGCATCCGAGACCCAGTACTTC
many . TRBJ2-7 TRBV15 CATSRVRQSLYEQYF TGTGCCACCAGCAGAGTTAGACAATCCTTATACGAGCAGTACTTC
many TRBD1 TRBJ1-1 TRBV15 CATNRDRGNTEAFF TGTGCCACCAATCGGGACAGGGGAAACACTGAAGCTTTCTTT
. TRBD1 TRBJ1-4 TRBV29-1 CSAFGTGIFTNEKLFF TGCAGCGCGTTTGGGACAGGGATATTCACTAATGAAAAACTGTTTTTT
. . TRBJ2-5 TRBV6-6 CASRSSGIQETQYF TGTGCCAGTAGAAGCTCCGGGATTCAAGAGACCCAGTACTTC
many . TRBJ1-1 TRBV7-2 CASSQDGRKPEMAFF TGCGCCAGCAGCCAAGACGGTAGGAAGCCGGAGATGGCTTTCTTT
. . TRBJ1-5 TRBV19 CASREVEGTEQPQHF TGTGCCAGCCGCGAGGTGGAGGGAACGGAACAGCCCCAGCATTTT
. . TRBJ1-5 TRBV20-1 CSGGRSNQPQHF TGCAGTGGTGGCCGAAGCAATCAGCCCCAGCATTTT
many TRBD1 TRBJ1-2 TRBV9 CASSSDRGNYGYTF TGTGCCAGCAGTTCGGACAGGGGGAACTATGGCTACACCTTC
. . TRBJ2-7 TRBV7-3 CASSSRPGAYNEQYF TGTGCCAGCAGCTCCCGGCCCGGGGCCTACAATGAGCAGTACTTC
. . TRBJ1-2 TRBV12-3/TRBV12-4 CASRGGGDYGYTF TGTGCCAGCAGGGGAGGGGGAGACTATGGCTACACCTTC
many . TRBJ2-5 TRBV7-6 CASSLVVGARETQYF TGTGCCAGCAGCTTAGTTGTGGGGGCCAGAGAGACCCAGTACTTC
. TRBD2 TRBJ2-7 TRBV4-1 CASSQDTAGEYEQYF TGCGCCAGCAGCCAAGATACAGCGGGAGAATACGAGCAGTACTTC
. . TRBJ2-2 TRBV19 CASSIGGPGTGELFF TGTGCCAGTAGTATCGGGGGGCCGGGCACCGGGGAGCTGTTTTTT
. . TRBJ2-7 TRBV20-1 CSATVWEQYF TGCAGTGCTACTGTCTGGGAGCAGTACTTC
. . TRBJ2-5 TRBV6-5 CASSYSVPVNDLSAKTQYF TGTGCCAGCAGTTACTCGGTCCCGGTCAATGACCTCTCCGCAAAGACCCAGTACTTC
. TRBD1 TRBJ1-2 TRBV19 CASSRAGTGGEGGYTF TGTGCCAGTTCCCGGGCCGGGACAGGGGGAGAGGGTGGCTACACCTTC
few . TRBJ1-5 TRBV7-8 CASSLVRGPNQPQHF TGTGCCAGCAGCTTAGTTCGGGGGCCGAATCAGCCCCAGCATTTT
. . TRBJ1-1 TRBV29-1 CSVGTGSTEAFF TGCAGCGTCGGAACAGGGAGCACTGAAGCTTTCTTT
few . TRBJ1-3 TRBV10-3 CASMESSGNTIYF TGTGCCAGCATGGAAAGCTCTGGAAACACCATATATTTT
. TRBD2 TRBJ2-7 TRBV29-1 CSVEDPGLAGTYEQYF TGCAGCGTTGAAGACCCTGGACTAGCGGGGACCTACGAGCAGTACTTC
few . TRBJ2-5 TRBV7-9 CASSYTIREKETQYF TGTGCCAGCAGCTATACCATCAGGGAAAAAGAGACCCAGTACTTC
. . TRBJ1-1 TRBV28 CASTPRGPMAEAFF TGTGCCAGCACCCCCCGAGGGCCGATGGCTGAAGCTTTCTTT
. TRBD1 TRBJ1-2 TRBV19 CASSIPGTGAYGYTF TGTGCCAGTAGTATACCCGGGACAGGGGCCTATGGCTACACCTTC
many . TRBJ1-4 TRBV5-1 CASSLRGATNEKLFF TGTGCCAGCAGCTTGAGGGGGGCGACTAATGAAAAACTGTTTTTT
few . TRBJ2-7 TRBV20-1 CSARDWHTYEQYF TGCAGTGCTAGAGATTGGCACACTTACGAGCAGTACTTC
few . TRBJ2-5 TRBV7-8 CASSPRTAYQETQYF TGTGCCAGCAGCCCCAGGACAGCGTACCAAGAGACCCAGTACTTC
. TRBD1 TRBJ1-2 TRBV24-1 CATSEGTDHYGYTF TGTGCCACCAGTGAAGGGACAGACCACTATGGCTACACCTTC
. TRBD1 TRBJ1-4 TRBV20-1 CSARKTGAEEKLFF TGCAGTGCTAGAAAGACAGGGGCAGAAGAAAAACTGTTTTTT
few . TRBJ1-1 TRBV12-3/TRBV12-4 CASSYSAGEAFF TGTGCCAGCAGTTACTCGGCAGGGGAAGCTTTCTTT
. . TRBJ1-2 TRBV5-1 CASSLVGGVTVYGYTF TGCGCCAGCAGCTTGGTAGGCGGGGTGACGGTCTATGGCTACACCTTC
. . TRBJ1-5 TRBV7-9 CASSLGGTRQPQHF TGTGCCAGCAGCTTAGGAGGGACCCGTCAGCCCCAGCATTTT
. . TRBJ1-5 TRBV20-1 CSARRGGPRNQPQHF TGCAGTGCTAGGAGAGGCGGGCCGCGCAATCAGCCCCAGCATTTT
few TRBD1 TRBJ1-6 TRBV6-5 CASSYRTGDSPLHF TGTGCCAGCAGTTACCGGACAGGGGACTCACCCCTCCACTTT
few . TRBJ2-7 TRBV7-9 CASSLGLVGFGEQYF TGCGCCAGCAGCTTGGGGCTAGTAGGATTCGGCGAGCAGTACTTC
few TRBD2 TRBJ2-7 TRBV6-6 CASSVGLAVSYEQYF TGTGCCAGCAGCGTTGGACTAGCGGTCTCCTACGAGCAGTACTTC
. . TRBJ1-5 TRBV25-1 CASSGEANQPQHF TGTGCCAGCAGTGGGGAGGCAAATCAGCCCCAGCATTTT